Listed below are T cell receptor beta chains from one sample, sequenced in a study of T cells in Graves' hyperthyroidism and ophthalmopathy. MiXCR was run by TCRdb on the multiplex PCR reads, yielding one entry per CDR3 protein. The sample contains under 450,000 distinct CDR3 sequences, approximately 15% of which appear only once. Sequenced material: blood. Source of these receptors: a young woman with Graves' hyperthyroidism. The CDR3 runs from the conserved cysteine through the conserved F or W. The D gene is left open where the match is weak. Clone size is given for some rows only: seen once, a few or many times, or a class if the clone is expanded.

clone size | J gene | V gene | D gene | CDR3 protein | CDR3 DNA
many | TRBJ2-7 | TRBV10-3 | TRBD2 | CAISVAGESEQYF | TGTGCCATCAGTGTAGCGGGAGAGAGCGAGCAGTACTTC
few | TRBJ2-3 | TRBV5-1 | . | CASSLITSRSPDTQYF | TGCGCCAGCAGCTTGATAACTTCCCGGAGCCCAGATACGCAGTATTTT
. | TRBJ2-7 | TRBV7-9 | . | CASSPGHPNYEQYF | TGTGCCAGCAGCCCAGGACACCCCAATTACGAGCAGTACTTC
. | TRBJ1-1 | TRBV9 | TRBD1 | CASNAQGGGTEAFF | TGTGCCAGCAACGCACAGGGGGGTGGCACTGAAGCTTTCTTT
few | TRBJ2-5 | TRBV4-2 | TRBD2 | CASSQVAGGEETQYF | TGTGCCAGCAGCCAAGTAGCGGGAGGCGAAGAGACCCAGTACTTC
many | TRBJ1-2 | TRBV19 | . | CASSRGRRLYGYTF | TGTGCCAGTAGTCGGGGCCGGAGGCTCTATGGCTACACCTTC
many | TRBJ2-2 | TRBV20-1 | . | CSARRGKGGELFF | TGCAGTGCTAGGAGGGGAAAGGGCGGGGAGCTGTTTTTT
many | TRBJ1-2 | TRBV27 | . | CASSLRTDPRYGYTF | TGTGCCAGCAGTTTACGGACAGATCCCCGCTATGGCTACACCTTC
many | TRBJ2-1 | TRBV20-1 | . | CSARDPAGPSNEQFF | TGCAGTGCTAGAGATCCGGCTGGCCCCTCGAATGAGCAGTTCTTC
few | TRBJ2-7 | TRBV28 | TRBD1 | CASRQDRASSYEQYF | TGTGCCAGCAGACAGGACAGGGCCAGCTCCTACGAGCAGTACTTC
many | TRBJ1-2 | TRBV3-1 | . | CASSQEGFLGYTF | TGTGCCAGCAGCCAAGAGGGGTTTCTTGGCTACACCTTC
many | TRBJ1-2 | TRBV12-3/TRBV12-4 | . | CASNFSRAAAYGYTF | TGTGCCAGCAATTTTAGTCGGGCAGCAGCCTATGGCTACACCTTC
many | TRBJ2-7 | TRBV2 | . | CASSRQLYEQYF | TGTGCCAGCAGTAGGCAGCTATACGAGCAGTACTTC
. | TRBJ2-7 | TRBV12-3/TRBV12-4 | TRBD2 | CASARLAELGEQYF | TGTGCCAGCGCCAGACTAGCGGAGTTGGGTGAGCAGTACTTC
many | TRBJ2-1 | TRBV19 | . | CASSMGWSSYNEQFF | TGTGCCAGTAGTATGGGGTGGAGCTCCTACAATGAGCAGTTCTTC
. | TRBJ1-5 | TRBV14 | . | CASNPVGGGCVCNQPQHF | TGTGCCAGCAATCCGGTGGGAGGAGGATGTGTGTGCAATCAGCCCCAGCATTTT
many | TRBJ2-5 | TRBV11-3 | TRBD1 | CASSEGQLKTQYF | TGTGCCAGCAGCGAGGGACAGCTGAAGACCCAGTACTTC
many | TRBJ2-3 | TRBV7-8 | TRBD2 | CASSLRGLSGREHVYSDTQYF | TGTGCCAGCAGCTTAAGGGGGCTTAGCGGGAGAGAACATGTTTATTCAGATACGCAGTATTTT
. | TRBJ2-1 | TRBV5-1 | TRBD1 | CASSLNRGINNEQFF | TGCGCCAGCAGCTTGAACAGGGGGATAAACAATGAGCAGTTCTTC
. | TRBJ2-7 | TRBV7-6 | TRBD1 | CASSPRQGGGRGEQYF | TGTGCCAGCAGCCCTCGACAGGGGGGGGGTAGGGGCGAGCAGTACTTC
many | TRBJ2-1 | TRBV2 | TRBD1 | CASRKDRGGYNEQFF | TGTGCCAGCAGGAAGGACAGGGGAGGCTACAATGAGCAGTTCTTC
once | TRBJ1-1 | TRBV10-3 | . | CTIRRTANTEAFF | TGTACCATCAGACGGACAGCGAACACTGAAGCCTTCTTT
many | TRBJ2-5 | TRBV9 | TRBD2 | CASSGGAGGETQYF | TGTGCCAGCAGCGGGGGAGCGGGAGGAGAGACCCAGTACTTC
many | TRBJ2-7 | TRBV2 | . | CAIKSRGPSYEQYF | TGTGCCATCAAGTCGCGGGGCCCGTCCTACGAGCAGTACTTC
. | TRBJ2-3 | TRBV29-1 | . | CSLDPLFGDTQYF | TGCAGCTTAGACCCATTATTCGGGGATACGCAGTATTTT
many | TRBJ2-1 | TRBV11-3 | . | CASSREGGLSYNEQFF | TGTGCCAGCAGCAGAGAAGGGGGACTATCCTACAATGAGCAGTTCTTC
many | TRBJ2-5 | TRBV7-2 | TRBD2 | CASSLVGTSGRIREAQYF | TGTGCCAGCAGCTTAGTCGGGACTAGCGGGAGGATAAGAGAGGCCCAGTACTTC
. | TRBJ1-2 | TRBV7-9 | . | CASSLGDRWGYTF | TGTGCCAGCAGCTTAGGGGACCGTTGGGGCTACACCTTC
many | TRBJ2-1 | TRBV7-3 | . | CASSSKGAATNEQFF | TGTGCCAGCAGCTCCAAAGGCGCAGCAACCAATGAGCAGTTCTTC
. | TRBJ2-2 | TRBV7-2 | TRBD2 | CASSPGGRIFLGELFF | TGTGCCAGCAGCCCGGGGGGGCGGATCTTTCTGGGGGAGCTGTTTTTT
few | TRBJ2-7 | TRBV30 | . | CAWSGGGLIYEQYF | TGTGCCTGGAGTGGCGGCGGACTCATCTACGAGCAGTACTTC
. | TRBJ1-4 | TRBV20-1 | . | CSAPDFAANEKLFF | TGCAGTGCTCCCGACTTTGCAGCTAATGAAAAACTGTTTTTT
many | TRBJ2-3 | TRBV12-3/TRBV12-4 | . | CASTKGGFVGTDTQYF | TGTGCCAGCACCAAAGGGGGGTTCGTGGGCACAGATACGCAGTATTTT
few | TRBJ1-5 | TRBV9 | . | CASSPRGDNQPQHF | TGTGCCAGCAGCCCTAGGGGTGATAATCAGCCCCAGCATTTT